A selection of T cell receptor beta chains follows, all from one sample in a study of metastatic and nonmetastatic thyroid tumors. TCRdb reprocessed the PCR reads via MiXCR. Of 20,000 to 25,000 clones detected, roughly 14% appear once; the ten largest clones hold about 14%. Sequencing used tumor tissue. The receptors here all came from a female donor with papillary thyroid cancer or a benign thyroid nodule (not recorded which). Some clones in this sample may be carry-over from other donors' samples. The CDR3 runs from the conserved cysteine through the conserved F or W. Fields, in order: V gene, J gene, D gene, clone size, CDR3 DNA, CDR3 protein. The D gene is left open where the match is weak. Size is omitted from some rows. Given values are once, few, many or a class for expanded clones.

V gene: TRBV11-2; J gene: TRBJ2-1; D gene: TRBD1; clone size: many; CDR3 DNA: TGTGCCAGCAGCCCATGGGACAGGGGCCATAGGAATGAGCAGTTCTTC; CDR3 protein: CASSPWDRGHRNEQFF
V gene: TRBV27; J gene: TRBJ2-3; D gene: -; clone size: many; CDR3 DNA: TGTGCCAGCAGTTTTCGGCGACTAGTTCTCACAGATACGCAGTATTTT; CDR3 protein: CASSFRRLVLTDTQYF
V gene: TRBV2; J gene: TRBJ1-2; D gene: TRBD1; clone size: -; CDR3 DNA: TGTGCCAGCAGTGACCCACCGAGACAGGGGATTTACGGCTACACATTC; CDR3 protein: CASSDPPRQGIYGYTF
V gene: TRBV9; J gene: TRBJ2-5; D gene: -; clone size: many; CDR3 DNA: TGTGCCAGCAGCATAGGGGGGAACCAAGAGACCCAGTACTTC; CDR3 protein: CASSIGGNQETQYF
V gene: TRBV11-1; J gene: TRBJ1-2; D gene: -; clone size: few; CDR3 DNA: TGTGCCAGCAGCTTAGAAGGAACAGAAACAGCGCATGGCTACACATTC; CDR3 protein: CASSLEGTETAHGYTF
V gene: TRBV6-4; J gene: TRBJ2-3; D gene: TRBD1; clone size: many; CDR3 DNA: TGTGCCAGCAGTGACTCGACAGGGGGCCCAGATACGCAGTATTTT; CDR3 protein: CASSDSTGGPDTQYF
V gene: TRBV12-3/TRBV12-4; J gene: TRBJ2-1; D gene: -; clone size: many; CDR3 DNA: TGTGCCAGCAGGTCCCTAATGTATTACAATGAGCAGTTCTTC; CDR3 protein: CASRSLMYYNEQFF
V gene: TRBV28; J gene: TRBJ1-6; D gene: -; clone size: many; CDR3 DNA: TGTGCCAGCAGTTTGGTGGGACCGGGGAATTCACCCCTCCACTTT; CDR3 protein: CASSLVGPGNSPLHF
V gene: TRBV27; J gene: TRBJ1-2; D gene: -; clone size: -; CDR3 DNA: TGTGCCAGCAGTACTATGGCCCGTAGAACGGGCTACACCTTC; CDR3 protein: CASSTMARRTGYTF
V gene: TRBV15; J gene: TRBJ1-1; D gene: -; clone size: many; CDR3 DNA: TGTGCCACCAGCAGAGAGGGGGGGAGGGTTTGGAGCACTGAAGCTTTCTTT; CDR3 protein: CATSREGGRVWSTEAFF
V gene: TRBV6-1; J gene: TRBJ2-2; D gene: -; clone size: -; CDR3 DNA: TGTGCCAGCAGTGAAACAGGGCCGAACACCGGGGAGCTGTTTTTT; CDR3 protein: CASSETGPNTGELFF
V gene: TRBV6-1; J gene: TRBJ2-5; D gene: TRBD2; clone size: many; CDR3 DNA: TGTGCCAGCAGTACCACGGGACTACCCCAAGAGACCCAGTACTTC; CDR3 protein: CASSTTGLPQETQYF
V gene: TRBV2; J gene: TRBJ2-1; D gene: -; clone size: few; CDR3 DNA: TGTGCCAGCAGTACGGTGGGGCATTTCTTC; CDR3 protein: CASSTVGHFF
V gene: TRBV11-3; J gene: TRBJ2-2; D gene: -; clone size: many; CDR3 DNA: TGTGCCAGCAGTTTATACGGCGGGGAGCTGTTTTTT; CDR3 protein: CASSLYGGELFF
V gene: TRBV9; J gene: TRBJ2-5; D gene: TRBD2; clone size: -; CDR3 DNA: TGTGCCAGAAGCGTCCTCGGGAGGGATCAAGAGACCCAGTACTTC; CDR3 protein: CARSVLGRDQETQYF
V gene: TRBV4-2; J gene: TRBJ2-3; D gene: TRBD2; clone size: many; CDR3 DNA: TGTGCCAGTTCCCAGAGTGGCGGGAGGGTGAGAGATACGCAGTATTTT; CDR3 protein: CASSQSGGRVRDTQYF
V gene: TRBV12-3/TRBV12-4; J gene: TRBJ2-2; D gene: -; clone size: few; CDR3 DNA: TGTGCCAGCAGTTTAAATGTGGGAACCGGGGAGCCGTTTTTT; CDR3 protein: CASSLNVGTGEPFF
V gene: TRBV5-1; J gene: TRBJ1-1; D gene: -; clone size: many; CDR3 DNA: TGCGCCAGCAGCTTATTCGGACAAGAACAAGGTGTGAACACTGAAGCTTTCTTT; CDR3 protein: CASSLFGQEQGVNTEAFF
V gene: TRBV11-2; J gene: TRBJ2-7; D gene: -; clone size: many; CDR3 DNA: TGTGCCAGCAGCTTAAGTGCGGGGACCCTCGACGAGCAGTACTTC; CDR3 protein: CASSLSAGTLDEQYF
V gene: TRBV5-1; J gene: TRBJ2-7; D gene: -; clone size: many; CDR3 DNA: TGCGCCAGCAGCTTGGATGGGGCTCCAGCCTACGAGCAGTACTTC; CDR3 protein: CASSLDGAPAYEQYF
V gene: TRBV20-1; J gene: TRBJ2-5; D gene: -; clone size: many; CDR3 DNA: TGCAGTGCTAGCCCAGAAGAGACCCAGTACTTC; CDR3 protein: CSASPEETQYF
V gene: TRBV5-1; J gene: TRBJ2-5; D gene: -; clone size: many; CDR3 DNA: TGCGCCAGCAGCTTGGAGGGGCCCCAAGAGACCCAGTACTTC; CDR3 protein: CASSLEGPQETQYF
V gene: TRBV12-3/TRBV12-4; J gene: TRBJ1-6; D gene: -; clone size: many; CDR3 DNA: TGTGCCAGCAGTTTAGTAGGGTTCCCGGGTTCACCCCTCCACTTT; CDR3 protein: CASSLVGFPGSPLHF
V gene: TRBV29-1; J gene: TRBJ2-7; D gene: TRBD2; clone size: many; CDR3 DNA: TGCAGCGTCAGCAGCGTCGGCGGGGGGCAATACGAGCAGTACTTC; CDR3 protein: CSVSSVGGGQYEQYF
V gene: TRBV5-1; J gene: TRBJ1-2; D gene: TRBD1; clone size: -; CDR3 DNA: TGCGCCAGCAGCCCTACGACAGGGGGAGGTGGCTACAACTTC; CDR3 protein: CASSPTTGGGGYNF
V gene: TRBV12-3/TRBV12-4; J gene: TRBJ1-2; D gene: TRBD1; clone size: -; CDR3 DNA: TGTGCCAGCAGCCAACAGGGGGCGCGTGGCTACACCTTC; CDR3 protein: CASSQQGARGYTF
V gene: TRBV5-1; J gene: TRBJ2-1; D gene: TRBD2; clone size: -; CDR3 DNA: TGCGCCAGCAGCTTGGCTTCGGTAGCGGGACCCTCCTACAATGAGCAGTTCTTC; CDR3 protein: CASSLASVAGPSYNEQFF
V gene: TRBV20-1; J gene: TRBJ2-5; D gene: -; clone size: many; CDR3 DNA: TGCAGTGCCGCGCCAGGACAGGTGGGGGGGAAGACCCAGTACTTC; CDR3 protein: CSAAPGQVGGKTQYF
V gene: TRBV6-1; J gene: TRBJ2-7; D gene: -; clone size: many; CDR3 DNA: TGTGCCAGCAGTGACGTTAGGGTTCTCTCCTACGAGCAGTACTTC; CDR3 protein: CASSDVRVLSYEQYF
V gene: TRBV27; J gene: TRBJ2-1; D gene: TRBD2; clone size: few; CDR3 DNA: TGTGCCAGCAGTTTATCGATCACCCCCACGGAGGACGGGAGGGCTGGCAATGAGCAGTTCTTC; CDR3 protein: CASSLSITPTEDGRAGNEQFF
V gene: TRBV6-5; J gene: TRBJ1-2; D gene: TRBD1; clone size: many; CDR3 DNA: TGTGCCAGCAGTTACTCCGGACAGGTCCTCTATGGCTACACCTTC; CDR3 protein: CASSYSGQVLYGYTF
V gene: TRBV20-1; J gene: TRBJ1-2; D gene: -; clone size: -; CDR3 DNA: TGCAGTGCTAGATTGGGGGGCTATGGCTACACCTTC; CDR3 protein: CSARLGGYGYTF
V gene: TRBV6-1; J gene: TRBJ2-1; D gene: TRBD2; clone size: many; CDR3 DNA: TGTGCCAGCAGTTCACCGGGACTAGGCCACAATGAGCAGTTCTTC; CDR3 protein: CASSSPGLGHNEQFF
V gene: TRBV7-6; J gene: TRBJ2-3; D gene: -; clone size: many; CDR3 DNA: TGTGCCAGCAGCAACCGCCGGGGGTCCAGCACAGATACGCAGTATTTT; CDR3 protein: CASSNRRGSSTDTQYF
V gene: TRBV7-9; J gene: TRBJ1-2; D gene: TRBD1; clone size: many; CDR3 DNA: TGTGCCAGCAGCCCCCTGGACAGGGAAAGGGATGGCTACACCTTC; CDR3 protein: CASSPLDRERDGYTF
V gene: TRBV29-1; J gene: TRBJ2-1; D gene: -; clone size: many; CDR3 DNA: TGCAGCGTTGAAGCGGGAAGAACGATCGATGAGCAGTTCTTC; CDR3 protein: CSVEAGRTIDEQFF
V gene: TRBV20-1; J gene: TRBJ1-6; D gene: -; clone size: medium-sized; CDR3 DNA: TGCAGTGCTAGACCACCTGGCTATTCACCCCTCCACTTT; CDR3 protein: CSARPPGYSPLHF